Each of the 2 T cell receptor beta chains below was sequenced from the same sample in a study of blood T cell repertoires in COVID-19 (dated by TCRdb to 2018 to 2021). Library prep was done by the immunoSEQ multiplex PCR assay. TCRdb re-hosts the immuneACCESS table, in-frame sequences only. Its copies lack some clones; in the studies checked, an unresolved V gene accounts for under half of them, and the cause for the rest is not known. Present in this sample are roughly 260,000 clones, 86% of which were seen just once. The ten biggest clones cover roughly 2.6% of the sample. The sequenced material came from PBMCs or T cells enriched from blood (not recorded which). The receptors originated from a woman aged 18-30 years who had recovered from COVID-19.

The chain is built from TRBV7-9 and TRBJ1-4; D is unresolved. The V gene lost 1 base and the J gene lost 2 bases, with 20 bases spanning the gap. This CDR3 has 19 residues. Looked up from germline, CDR1 is SEHNR and CDR2 is FQNEAQ (reference sequence). CDR3: CASSLEVGPTRMTNEKLFF. In DNA form, the CDR3 reads TGTGCCAGCAGCTTAGAGGTGGGCCCCACTCGTATGACTAATGAAAAACTGTTTTTT.

The chain is built from TRBV19 and TRBJ1-5, with 11 bases matching TRBD1. This CDR3 is 18 amino acids long. Germline V gives CDR1 LNHDA, CDR2 SQIVND (reference sequence). After removal of 8 bases from V and 3 bases from J, the junction contained 15 bases not matched to a gene. DNA for the CDR3: TGTGCCAGTCGCACTCACCTCCTGGACAGGGGGCTCAATCAGCCCCAGCATTTT. Protein product: CASRTHLLDRGLNQPQHF.